The rows below give T cell receptor beta chains drawn from one sample of a study of control samples from healthy donors and cancer patients. This table comes from immunoSEQ multiplex PCR, and its TCRdb copy is limited to in-frame clones, with some not included. Of around 250,000 clones in the sample, over 75% were seen once. The sequenced material came from PBMCs. These receptors all stem from a woman aged 60-70 years with lung cancer. Both conserved end residues are part of each CDR3. The order of the fields is D gene, V gene, J gene, clone size, CDR3 DNA, CDR3 protein. D genes are given only for firm matches. Size is stated for part of the rows, as once, few or many counts, or as a class when the clone is expanded.

-	TRBV7-2	TRBJ2-3	-	TGTGCCAGCAGCTTAGTACCAGCAATGCAGGCAGATACGCAGTATTTT	CASSLVPAMQADTQYF
TRBD1	TRBV19	TRBJ1-5	-	TGTGCCAGTAGACCTGGGACAGGGGGCTTCAATCAGCCCCAGCATTTT	CASRPGTGGFNQPQHF
-	TRBV24-1	TRBJ2-7	-	TGTGCCACCAGTGAAGGGAGAGGAGCCTACGAGCAGTACTTC	CATSEGRGAYEQYF
-	TRBV6-5	TRBJ1-2	-	TGTGCCAGCAGTACATATGGCTACACCTTC	CASSTYGYTF
-	TRBV7-8	TRBJ2-1	-	TGTGCCAGCAGCTTATCCCGCAGGGGGGATGAGCAGTTCTTC	CASSLSRRGDEQFF
-	TRBV4-2	TRBJ1-5	-	TGTGCCAGCAGCCAAGATTCGGGGTTCGGCCAGCCCCAGCATTTT	CASSQDSGFGQPQHF
-	TRBV6-5	TRBJ1-5	-	TGTGCCAGCAGTTACTCCCAACCAGTCGGGGATCAGCCCCAGCATTTT	CASSYSQPVGDQPQHF
-	TRBV7-9	TRBJ2-3	-	TGTGCCAGCAGCCCACTGGTAACAGATACGCAGTATTTT	CASSPLVTDTQYF
-	TRBV7-3	TRBJ2-7	-	TGTGCCAGCAGCCTGGGACCGCTGAGCTCCTACGAGCAGTACTTC	CASSLGPLSSYEQYF
-	TRBV5-4	TRBJ1-2	-	TGTGCCAGCAGCTTGGGACAGGCTAACTATGGCTACACCTTC	CASSLGQANYGYTF
-	TRBV7-7	TRBJ2-3	-	TGTGCTAGCAGCTTAGCCACAGATACGCAGTATTTT	CASSLATDTQYF
-	TRBV2	TRBJ1-1	-	TGTGCCAGCAGTGGGGTAGAGGTGAGATCGAATTTCTTT	CASSGVEVRSNFF
TRBD1	TRBV18	TRBJ2-3	-	TGTGCCAGCTCCCCCAGGACAGGGAGCACAGATACGCAGTATTTT	CASSPRTGSTDTQYF
-	TRBV11-2	TRBJ1-5	many	TGTGCCAGCAGCTTAGGAGGACATACCCAGCATTTT	CASSLGGHTQHF
TRBD1	TRBV2	TRBJ1-2	-	TGTGCCAGCAGTGAGTTTAAGACAGGGGGTCCTGGCTACACCTTC	CASSEFKTGGPGYTF
-	TRBV28	TRBJ1-1	-	TGTGCCAGCAAACATAACACTGAAGCTTTCTTT	CASKHNTEAFF
-	TRBV7-8	TRBJ1-5	-	TGTGCCAGCAGCTTCGACAACAATCAGCCCCAGCATTTT	CASSFDNNQPQHF
-	TRBV6-5	TRBJ2-3	-	TGTGCCAGCCGGAGGGGCAGCACAGATACGCAGTATTTT	CASRRGSTDTQYF
TRBD1	TRBV5-4	TRBJ1-2	once	TGTGCCAGCAGCTTGTGGACAGGGGGCGTTCCGGGCTACACCTTC	CASSLWTGGVPGYTF
-	TRBV6-2/TRBV6-3	TRBJ1-2	-	TGTGCCAGCAGTACACGGACAGAGAACTATGGCTACACCTTC	CASSTRTENYGYTF